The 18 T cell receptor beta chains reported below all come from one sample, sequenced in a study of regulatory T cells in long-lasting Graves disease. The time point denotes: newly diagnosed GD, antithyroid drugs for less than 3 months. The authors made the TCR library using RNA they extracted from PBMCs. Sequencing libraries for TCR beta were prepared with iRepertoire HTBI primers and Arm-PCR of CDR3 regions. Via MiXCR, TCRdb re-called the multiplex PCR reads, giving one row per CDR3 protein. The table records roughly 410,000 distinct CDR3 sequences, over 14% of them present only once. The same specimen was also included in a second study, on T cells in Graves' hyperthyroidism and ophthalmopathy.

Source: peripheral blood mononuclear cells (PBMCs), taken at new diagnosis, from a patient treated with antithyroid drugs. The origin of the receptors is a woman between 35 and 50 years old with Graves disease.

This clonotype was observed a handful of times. CDR3 region: CSAREAETLTGELFF. DNA of the CDR3: TGCAGTGCTAGAGAAGCGGAGACCCTCACCGGGGAGCTGTTTTTT. V and J are TRBV20-1 and TRBJ2-2; a weak D match, TRBD2 (5 bases). The CDR3 consists of 15 residues. Germline CDR1 and CDR2: DFQATT and SNEGSKA (reference sequence). Trimming left V 0 bases short and J 4 bases short, with 12 bases between.

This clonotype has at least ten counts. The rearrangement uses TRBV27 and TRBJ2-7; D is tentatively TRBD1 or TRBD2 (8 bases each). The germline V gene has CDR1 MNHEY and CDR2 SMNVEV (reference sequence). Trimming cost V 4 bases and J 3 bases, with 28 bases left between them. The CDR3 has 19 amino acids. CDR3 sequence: CASSWAGGELAGVRYEQYF. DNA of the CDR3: TGTGCCAGCAGTTGGGCAGGGGGCGAGCTAGCGGGTGTTCGCTACGAGCAGTACTTC.

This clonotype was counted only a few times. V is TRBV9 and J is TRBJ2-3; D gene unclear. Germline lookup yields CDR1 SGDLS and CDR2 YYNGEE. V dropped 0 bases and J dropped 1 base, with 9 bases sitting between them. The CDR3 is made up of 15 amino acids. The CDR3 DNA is TGTGCCAGCAGCGTAGAGGGTATCGGCACAGATACGCAGTATTTT. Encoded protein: CASSVEGIGTDTQYF.

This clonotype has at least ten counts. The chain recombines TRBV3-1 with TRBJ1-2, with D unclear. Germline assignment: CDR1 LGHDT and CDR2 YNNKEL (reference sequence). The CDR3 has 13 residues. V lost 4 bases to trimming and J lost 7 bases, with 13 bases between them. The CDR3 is CASSPGLLGGYTF. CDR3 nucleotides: TGTGCCAGCAGCCCCGGCCTATTGGGTGGCTACACCTTC.

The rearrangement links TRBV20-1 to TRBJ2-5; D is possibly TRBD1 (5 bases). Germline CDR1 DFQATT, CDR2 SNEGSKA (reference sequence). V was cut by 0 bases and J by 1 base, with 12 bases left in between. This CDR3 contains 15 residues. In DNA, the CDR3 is TGCAGTGCTAGAGATTATAGACAGACCCAAGAGACCCAGTACTTC. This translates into CSARDYRQTQETQYF.

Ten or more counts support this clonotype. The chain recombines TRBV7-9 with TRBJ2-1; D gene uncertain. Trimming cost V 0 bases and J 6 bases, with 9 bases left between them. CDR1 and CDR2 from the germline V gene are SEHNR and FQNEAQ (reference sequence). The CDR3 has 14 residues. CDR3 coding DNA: TGTGCCAGCAGCTTAGCCGGTGTCAGCAATGAGCAGTTCTTC. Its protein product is CASSLAGVSNEQFF. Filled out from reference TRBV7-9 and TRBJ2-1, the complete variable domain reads DTGVSQNPRHKITKRGQNVTFRCDPISEHNRLYWYRQTLGQGPEFLTYFQNEAQLEKSRLLSDRFSAERPKGSFSTLEIQRTEQGDSAMYLCASSLAGVSNEQFFGPGTRLTVL.

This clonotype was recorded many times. The CDR3 loop reads CASSVQVNYGYTF. CDR3 sequence (DNA): TGTGCCAGCAGTGTGCAGGTTAACTATGGCTACACCTTC. The chain uses TRBV6-2 or TRBV6-3 and TRBJ1-2; D is unresolved. Germline V gene lookup returns CDR1 MNHEY and CDR2 SVGEGT. This CDR3 comprises 13 residues. Deletions cut 5 bases from V and 1 base from J, with 8 bases between.

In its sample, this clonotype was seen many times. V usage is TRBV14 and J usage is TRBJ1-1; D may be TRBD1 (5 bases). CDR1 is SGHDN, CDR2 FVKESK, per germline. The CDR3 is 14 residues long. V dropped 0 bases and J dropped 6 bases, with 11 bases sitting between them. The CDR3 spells CASSQEWGSAEAFF. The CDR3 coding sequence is TGTGCCAGCAGCCAAGAATGGGGGAGCGCTGAAGCTTTCTTT.

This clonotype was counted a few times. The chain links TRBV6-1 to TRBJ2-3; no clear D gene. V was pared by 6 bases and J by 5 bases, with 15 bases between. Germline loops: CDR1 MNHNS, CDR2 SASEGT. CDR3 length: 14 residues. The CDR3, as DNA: TGTGCCAGCAGAACAGTGGATTTTGAAGATACGCAGTATTTT. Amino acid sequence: CASRTVDFEDTQYF.

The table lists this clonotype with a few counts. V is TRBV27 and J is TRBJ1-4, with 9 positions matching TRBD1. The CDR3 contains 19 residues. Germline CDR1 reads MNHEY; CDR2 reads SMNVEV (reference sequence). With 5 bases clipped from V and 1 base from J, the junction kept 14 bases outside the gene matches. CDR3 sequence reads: CASSQTGTGGLITNEKLFF. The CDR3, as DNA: TGTGCCAGCAGTCAAACCGGAACAGGGGGCCTGATAACTAATGAAAAACTGTTTTTT.

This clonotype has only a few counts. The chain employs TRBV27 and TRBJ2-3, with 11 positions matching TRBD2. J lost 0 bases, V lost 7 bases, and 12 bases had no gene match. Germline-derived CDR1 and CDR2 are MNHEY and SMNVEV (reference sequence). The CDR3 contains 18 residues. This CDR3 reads CASNRLAGGSISTDTQYF. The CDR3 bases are TGTGCCAGCAATCGTCTAGCGGGAGGAAGCATAAGCACAGATACGCAGTATTTT.

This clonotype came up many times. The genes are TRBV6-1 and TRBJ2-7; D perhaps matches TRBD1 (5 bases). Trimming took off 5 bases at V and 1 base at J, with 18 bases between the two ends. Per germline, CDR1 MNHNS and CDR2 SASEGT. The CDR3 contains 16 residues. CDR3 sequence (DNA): TGTGCCAGCAGTAAACGACAGAGTTCGAGTTCCTACGAGCAGTACTTC. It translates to CASSKRQSSSSYEQYF.

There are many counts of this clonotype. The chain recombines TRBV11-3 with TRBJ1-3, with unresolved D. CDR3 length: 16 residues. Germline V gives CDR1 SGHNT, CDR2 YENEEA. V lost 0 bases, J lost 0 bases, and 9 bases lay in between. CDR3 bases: TGTGCCAGCAGCTTAGAGAGCGGACGCTCTGGAAACACCATATATTTT. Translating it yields CASSLESGRSGNTIYF.

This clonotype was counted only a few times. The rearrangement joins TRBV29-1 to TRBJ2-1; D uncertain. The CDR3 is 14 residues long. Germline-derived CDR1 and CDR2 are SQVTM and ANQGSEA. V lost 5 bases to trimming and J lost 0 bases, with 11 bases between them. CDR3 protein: CSVSGRNSYNEQFF. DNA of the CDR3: TGCAGCGTTTCAGGTCGAAACTCCTACAATGAGCAGTTCTTC.

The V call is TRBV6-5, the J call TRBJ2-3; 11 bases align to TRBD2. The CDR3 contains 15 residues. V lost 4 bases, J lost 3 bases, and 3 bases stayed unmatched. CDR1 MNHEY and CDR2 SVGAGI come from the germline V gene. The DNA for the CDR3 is TGTGCCAGCAGTTCGAGACTAGCGGGGACAGATACGCAGTATTTT. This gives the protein CASSSRLAGTDTQYF.

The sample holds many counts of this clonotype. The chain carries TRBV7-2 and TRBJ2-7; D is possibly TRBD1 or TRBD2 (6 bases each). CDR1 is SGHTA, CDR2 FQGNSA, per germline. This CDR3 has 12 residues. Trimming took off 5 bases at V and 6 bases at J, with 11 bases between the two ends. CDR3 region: CASSEGGGEQYF. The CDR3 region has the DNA TGTGCCAGCAGCGAAGGAGGGGGCGAGCAGTACTTC.

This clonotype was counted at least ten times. CDR3 nucleotide sequence: TGTGCCTGGAGTACTGGAGGGACAGCCTACTACGAGCAGTACTTC. Its protein is CAWSTGGTAYYEQYF. The V call is TRBV30, the J call TRBJ2-7; D is perhaps TRBD1 (7 bases). CDR3 length: 15 residues. V was clipped by 2 bases and J by 3 bases, with 17 bases between them. Germline V gene sequence: CDR1 GTSNPN, CDR2 SVGIG (reference sequence). Combining the CDR3 with reference TRBV30 and TRBJ2-7 gives the whole variable domain SQTIHQWPATLVQPVGSPLSLECTVEGTSNPNLYWYRQAAGRGLQLLFYSVGIGQISSEVPQNLSASRPQDRQFILSSKKLLLSDSGFYLCAWSTGGTAYYEQYFGPGTRLTVT.

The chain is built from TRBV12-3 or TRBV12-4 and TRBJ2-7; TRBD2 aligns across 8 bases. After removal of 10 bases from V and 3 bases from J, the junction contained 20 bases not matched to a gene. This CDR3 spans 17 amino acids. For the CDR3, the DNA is TGTGCCATCCCAGATAAAGTTTGGACTAGCCCGTTCTACGAGCAGTACTTC. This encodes CAIPDKVWTSPFYEQYF.